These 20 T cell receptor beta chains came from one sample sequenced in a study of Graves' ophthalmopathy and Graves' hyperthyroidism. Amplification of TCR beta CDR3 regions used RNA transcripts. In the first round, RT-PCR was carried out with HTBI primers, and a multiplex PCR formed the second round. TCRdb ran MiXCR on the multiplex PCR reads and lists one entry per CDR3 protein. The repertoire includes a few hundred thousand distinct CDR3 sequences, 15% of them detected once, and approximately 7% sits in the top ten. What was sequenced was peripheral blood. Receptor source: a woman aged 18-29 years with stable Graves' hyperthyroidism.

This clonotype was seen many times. CDR3 nucleotide sequence: TGTGCCAGCGTGACCCCCACCGGGGAGCTGTTTTTT. Its protein is CASVTPTGELFF. The chain combines TRBV12-3 or TRBV12-4 with TRBJ2-2; no definite D call. This CDR3 is 12 amino acids long. V lost 8 bases and J 4 bases, leaving 8 bases between the germline ends.

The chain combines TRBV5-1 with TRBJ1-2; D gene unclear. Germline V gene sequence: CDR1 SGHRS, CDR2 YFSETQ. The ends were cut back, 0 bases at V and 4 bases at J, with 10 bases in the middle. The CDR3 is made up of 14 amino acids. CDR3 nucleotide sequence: TGCGCCAGCAGCTTGGGGCAGAGAAGCTATGGCTACACCTTC. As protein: CASSLGQRSYGYTF.

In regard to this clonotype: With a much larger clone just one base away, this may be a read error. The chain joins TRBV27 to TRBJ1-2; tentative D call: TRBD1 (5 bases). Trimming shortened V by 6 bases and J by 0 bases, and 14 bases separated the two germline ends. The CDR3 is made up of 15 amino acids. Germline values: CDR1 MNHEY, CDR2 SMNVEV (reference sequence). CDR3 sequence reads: CASRDGAIANYGYTF. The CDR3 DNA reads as TGTGCCAGCAGAGACGGGGCAATCGCTAACTATGGCTACACCTTC.

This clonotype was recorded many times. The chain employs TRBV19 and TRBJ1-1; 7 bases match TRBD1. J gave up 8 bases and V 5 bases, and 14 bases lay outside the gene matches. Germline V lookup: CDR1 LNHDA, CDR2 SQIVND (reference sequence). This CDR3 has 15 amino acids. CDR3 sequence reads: CASSPDRSLRREAFF. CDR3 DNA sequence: TGTGCCAGTAGTCCGGACAGGTCCTTGAGGAGGGAAGCTTTCTTT. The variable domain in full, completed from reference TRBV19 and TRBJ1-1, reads DGGITQSPKYLFRKEGQNVTLSCEQNLNHDAMYWYRQDPGQGLRLIYYSQIVNDFQKGDIAEGYSVSREKKESFPLTVTSAQKNPTAFYLCASSPDRSLRREAFFGQGTRLTVV.

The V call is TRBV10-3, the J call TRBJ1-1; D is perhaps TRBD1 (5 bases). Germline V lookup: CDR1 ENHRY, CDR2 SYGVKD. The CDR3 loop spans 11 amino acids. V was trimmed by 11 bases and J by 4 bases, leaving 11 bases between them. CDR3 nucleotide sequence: TGTGCCGCTTCCGGGGGCACTGAAGCTTTCTTT. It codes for CAASGGTEAFF.

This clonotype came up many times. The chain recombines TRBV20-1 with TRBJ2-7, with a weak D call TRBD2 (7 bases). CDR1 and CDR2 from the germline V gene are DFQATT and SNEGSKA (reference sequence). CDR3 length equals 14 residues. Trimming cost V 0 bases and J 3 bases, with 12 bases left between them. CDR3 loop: CSARDRGGGYEQYF. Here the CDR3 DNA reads TGCAGTGCTAGAGATCGGGGAGGGGGCTACGAGCAGTACTTC.

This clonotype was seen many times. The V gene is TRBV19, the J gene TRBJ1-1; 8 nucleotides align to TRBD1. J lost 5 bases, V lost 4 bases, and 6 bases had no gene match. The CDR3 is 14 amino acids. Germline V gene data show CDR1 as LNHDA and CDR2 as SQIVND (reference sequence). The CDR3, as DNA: TGTGCCAGTAGTACCGACAGGGGAACGACTGAAGCTTTCTTT. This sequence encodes CASSTDRGTTEAFF.

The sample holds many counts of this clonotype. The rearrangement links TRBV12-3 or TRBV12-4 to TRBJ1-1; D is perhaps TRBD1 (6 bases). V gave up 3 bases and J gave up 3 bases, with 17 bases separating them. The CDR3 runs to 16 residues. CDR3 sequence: CASSFSQGRRDTEAFF. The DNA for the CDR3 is TGTGCCAGCAGTTTCAGTCAGGGGAGGCGGGACACTGAAGCTTTCTTT.

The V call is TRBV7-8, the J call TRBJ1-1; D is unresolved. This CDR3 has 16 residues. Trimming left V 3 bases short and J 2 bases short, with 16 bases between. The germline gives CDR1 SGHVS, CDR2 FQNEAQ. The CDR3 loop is CASSLPSPGLNTEAFF. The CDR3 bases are TGTGCCAGCAGCTTGCCTTCCCCGGGTCTTAACACTGAAGCTTTCTTT.

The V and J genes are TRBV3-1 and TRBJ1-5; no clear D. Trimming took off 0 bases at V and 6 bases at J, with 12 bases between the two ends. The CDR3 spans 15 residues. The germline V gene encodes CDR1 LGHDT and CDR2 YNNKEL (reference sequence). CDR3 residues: CASSQDLGTSQPQHF. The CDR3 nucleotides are TGTGCCAGCAGCCAAGATTTGGGAACAAGTCAGCCCCAGCATTTT.

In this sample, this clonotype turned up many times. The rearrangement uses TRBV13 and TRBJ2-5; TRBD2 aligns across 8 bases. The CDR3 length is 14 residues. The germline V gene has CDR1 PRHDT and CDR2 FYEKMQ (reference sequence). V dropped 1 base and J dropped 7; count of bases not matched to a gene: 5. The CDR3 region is CASSLVGREGTQYF. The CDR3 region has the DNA TGTGCCAGCAGCTTAGTGGGACGGGAGGGGACCCAGTACTTC.

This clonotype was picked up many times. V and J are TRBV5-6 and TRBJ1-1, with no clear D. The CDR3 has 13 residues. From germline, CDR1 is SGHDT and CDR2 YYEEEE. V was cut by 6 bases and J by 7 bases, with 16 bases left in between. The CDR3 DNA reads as TGTGCCAGCAACCTAGGAGGGTTCTTTGAAGCTTTCTTT. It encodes CASNLGGFFEAFF. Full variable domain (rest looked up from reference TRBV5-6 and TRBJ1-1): DAGVTQSPTHLIKTRGQQVTLRCSPKSGHDTVSWYQQALGQGPQFIFQYYEEEERQRGNFPDRFSGHQFPNYSSELNVNALLLGDSALYLCASNLGGFFEAFFGQGTRLTVV.

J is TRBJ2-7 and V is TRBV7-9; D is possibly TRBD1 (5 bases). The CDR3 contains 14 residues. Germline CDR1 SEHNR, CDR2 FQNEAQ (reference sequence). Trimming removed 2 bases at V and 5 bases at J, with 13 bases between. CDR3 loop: CASSLRRQGDEQYF. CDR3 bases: TGTGCCAGCAGCTTACGGCGCCAGGGCGACGAGCAGTACTTC.

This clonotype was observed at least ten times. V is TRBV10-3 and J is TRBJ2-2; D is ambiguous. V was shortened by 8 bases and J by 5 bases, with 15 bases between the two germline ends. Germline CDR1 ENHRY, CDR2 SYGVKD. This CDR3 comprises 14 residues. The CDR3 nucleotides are TGTGCCATCTCCCTGGGCGGCCAAACCGGGGAGCTGTTTTTT. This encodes CAISLGGQTGELFF.

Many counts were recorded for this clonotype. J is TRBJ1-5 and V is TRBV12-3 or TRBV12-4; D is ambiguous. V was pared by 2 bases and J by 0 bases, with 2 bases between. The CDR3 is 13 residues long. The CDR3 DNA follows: TGTGCCAGCAGTTTAATTAGCAATCAGCCCCAGCATTTT. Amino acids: CASSLISNQPQHF.

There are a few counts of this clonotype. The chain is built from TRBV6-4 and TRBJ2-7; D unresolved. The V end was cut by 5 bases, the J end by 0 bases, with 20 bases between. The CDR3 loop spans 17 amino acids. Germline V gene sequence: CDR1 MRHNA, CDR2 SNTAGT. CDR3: CASSTSSKGRSSYEQYF. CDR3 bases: TGTGCCAGCAGTACGAGTTCTAAGGGTAGGAGCTCCTACGAGCAGTACTTC.

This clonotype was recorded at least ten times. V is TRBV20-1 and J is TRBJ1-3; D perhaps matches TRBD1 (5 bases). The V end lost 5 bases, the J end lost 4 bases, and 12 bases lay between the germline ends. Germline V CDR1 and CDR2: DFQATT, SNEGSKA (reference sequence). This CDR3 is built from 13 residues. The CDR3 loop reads CSAVREAGNTIYF. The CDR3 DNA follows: TGCAGTGCTGTCAGGGAGGCCGGAAACACCATATATTTT.

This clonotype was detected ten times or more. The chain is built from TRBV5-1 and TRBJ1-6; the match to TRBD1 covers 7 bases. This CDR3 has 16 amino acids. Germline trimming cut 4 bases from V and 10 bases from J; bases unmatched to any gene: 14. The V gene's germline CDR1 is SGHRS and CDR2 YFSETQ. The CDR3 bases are TGCGCCAGCAGCCCAAAACTAAGGGGGCCGGAATCACCCCTCCACTTT. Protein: CASSPKLRGPESPLHF.

The CDR3: CSARGQVVDEQYF. CDR3 bases: TGCAGTGCTAGGGGACAGGTGGTGGACGAGCAGTACTTC. V and J are TRBV20-1 and TRBJ2-7, with 8 bases identical to TRBD1. The CDR3 consists of 13 residues. The ends lost 3 bases at V and 5 bases at J; junction bases unmatched: 6. Germline loops: CDR1 DFQATT, CDR2 SNEGSKA (reference sequence).

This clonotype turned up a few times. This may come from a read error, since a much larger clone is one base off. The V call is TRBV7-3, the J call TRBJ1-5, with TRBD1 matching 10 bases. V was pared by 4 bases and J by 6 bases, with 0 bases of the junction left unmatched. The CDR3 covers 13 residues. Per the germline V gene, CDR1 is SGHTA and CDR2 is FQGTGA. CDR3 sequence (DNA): TGTGCCAGCAGCTGGGACAGGGGTCAGCCCCAGCATTTT. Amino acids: CASSWDRGQPQHF.